This T cell receptor beta chain appears in the sequencing data of a study of T cells in women clearing cervical HPV infection. For the study at large: Case blood drawn at lesion detection; control blood after infection cleared.

Study-wide results and caveats: Cases carried less TRBV6-7 than controls: about 0.1% versus 0.15%.

This CDR3 contains 15 residues. Trimming stripped 2 bases from V and 5 bases from J, with 13 bases between. Germline V lookup: CDR1 DFQATT, CDR2 SNEGSKA (reference sequence). Remarks on this clone: Antigen unknown. The read ends 3 residues shy of where the CDR3 ends; the end is completed using the germline J gene.

TCR beta CDR3 amplified by multiplex PCR from approximately 1,100 ng genomic DNA. Sequencing was performed with immunoSEQ multiplex PCR; in TCRdb, only in-frame clones are kept and a portion is missing. The sample data list more than 25,000 clones. The genes are TRBV20-1 and TRBJ1-6; a possible D gene is TRBD1 (5 bases). The sample was blood buffy coat. This receptor was obtained from a woman between 18 and 69 years old with a cervical HPV16 infection that either progressed to CIN3+ or cleared (not recorded which). This CDR3 is CSARRVDSDNSPLHF. Incomplete CDR3 DNA: TGCAGTGCTAGAAGAGTCGACAGCGATAATTCACCC.